The next 25 T cell receptor beta chains were all read from a single sample in a study of T cells in tuberculosis. Measured with immunoSEQ multiplex PCR; TCRdb has only the in-frame clones, and not every one. The sample records under 40,000 clones, over 90% being singletons. Sequences were obtained from PBMCs. The receptors were sampled from a donor aged 5-35 years with latent tuberculosis or without tuberculosis infection.

This clone was seen a single time. The CDR3, as DNA: TGTGCCAGCAGCTCTACGGCCCGTTTCCGAGGGAATGAGCAGTTCTTC. Protein: CASSSTARFRGNEQFF. The chain couples TRBV7-2 to TRBJ2-1; TRBD2 is a possible D gene (5 bases). The V end lost 4 bases, the J end lost 7 bases, and 20 bases lay between the germline ends. The CDR3 is 16 residues long. Per germline, CDR1 SGHTA and CDR2 FQGNSA. Based on the CDR3 plus reference TRBV7-2 and TRBJ2-1, the full variable domain is GAGVSQSPSNKVTEKGKDVELRCDPISGHTALYWYRQSLGQGLEFLIYFQGNSAPDKSGLPSDRFSAERTGGSVSTLTIQRTQQEDSAVYLCASSSTARFRGNEQFFGPGTRLTVL.

In DNA form, the CDR3 reads TGTGCCAGCAGTGAACGTAGCTCCTATAATTCACCCCTCCACTTT. This sequence encodes CASSERSSYNSPLHF. This chain links TRBV2 with TRBJ1-6; D is unresolved. The CDR3 is made up of 15 amino acids. The germline gives CDR1 SNHLY, CDR2 FYNNEI. Trimming stripped 2 bases from V and 0 bases from J, with 5 bases between.

This chain joins TRBV9 and TRBJ2-7, with 8 bases fitting TRBD1. Trimming removed 2 bases from V and 5 bases from J; junction bases left unmatched: 6. The CDR3 spans 14 residues. Germline V CDR1 and CDR2: SGDLS, YYNGEE. The DNA for the CDR3 is TGTGCCAGCAGCGTGGGGGACAGGAGCCACGAGCAGTACTTC. Translating gives CASSVGDRSHEQYF.

The chain recombines TRBV30 with TRBJ2-7, with D maybe TRBD1 (5 bases). The ends were cut back, 1 base at V and 5 bases at J, with 21 bases in the middle. The CDR3 is 16 residues long. Germline lookup yields CDR1 GTSNPN and CDR2 SVGIG (reference sequence). The CDR3: CAWSDPSRRAKNEQYF. CDR3 nucleotides: TGTGCCTGGAGTGACCCCTCGCGCAGGGCGAAAAACGAGCAGTACTTC.

The J gene is TRBJ1-6, the V gene TRBV7-3; the D gene is possibly TRBD1 (5 bases). CDR1 is SGHTA, CDR2 FQGTGA, per germline. V lost 5 bases, J lost 7 bases, and 9 bases lay in between. This CDR3 is 13 amino acids long. The CDR3 bases are TGTGCCAGCAGCATCGACAGCAATTCACCCCTCCACTTT. It encodes CASSIDSNSPLHF.

This chain links TRBV19 with TRBJ2-7; tentatively, D is TRBD1 (5 bases). This CDR3 has 13 amino acids. With 8 bases removed from V and 3 bases from J, the gap between germline ends came to 14 bases. CDR1 is LNHDA and CDR2 is SQIVND in the germline V gene (reference sequence). The CDR3 nucleotides read TGTGCCAGTGCCGCAGGGATAAACTACGAGCAGTACTTC. Amino acid sequence: CASAAGINYEQYF.

V and J are TRBV7-2 and TRBJ2-7, with D perhaps matching TRBD1 (6 bases). Germline loops: CDR1 SGHTA, CDR2 FQGNSA. The CDR3 has 13 residues. Trimming pared 3 bases from V and 10 bases from J, leaving 16 bases between. CDR3 residues: CASSFQTGQNQYF. The CDR3 nucleotides are TGTGCCAGCAGCTTCCAAACCGGACAGAACCAGTACTTC.

The V gene is TRBV14, the J gene TRBJ1-2, with D possibly TRBD1 on 5 matching bases. In germline, CDR1 is SGHDN, CDR2 FVKESK. V dropped 4 bases and J dropped 8 bases, with 20 bases sitting between them. The CDR3 spans 15 residues. CDR3 amino acids: CASSLGARGGKGYTF. CDR3 in DNA: TGTGCCAGCAGCCTCGGGGCGAGGGGAGGCAAAGGCTACACCTTC.

V gene TRBV12-5 combines with J gene TRBJ1-2, with a tentative D call TRBD1 (6 bases). The CDR3 totals 15 residues. Trimming removed 0 bases from V and 0 bases from J, with 8 bases in between. The germline V gene encodes CDR1 LGHNT and CDR2 FRNRAP. The CDR3 region has the DNA TGTGCTAGTGGTTTGGTACAGGGAACTAACTATGGCTACACCTTC. The encoded protein is CASGLVQGTNYGYTF.

This chain links TRBV19 with TRBJ1-1; the D gene is possibly TRBD1 (5 bases). Looked up from germline, CDR1 is LNHDA and CDR2 is SQIVND (reference sequence). The CDR3 runs to 13 residues. The V gene lost 6 bases and the J gene lost 2 bases, with 10 bases spanning the gap. CDR3 coding DNA: TGTGCCAGTAGCGGGAGGGGCAACACTGAAGCTTTCTTT. Its protein product is CASSGRGNTEAFF.

V is TRBV27 and J is TRBJ1-4, with 8 bases aligning to TRBD1. Germline V lookup: CDR1 MNHEY, CDR2 SMNVEV (reference sequence). Trimming at V came to 5 bases and at J to 5 bases, leaving 7 bases not matched to a gene. The CDR3 has 15 amino acids. The CDR3 sequence: CASSTPQGDNEKLFF. The DNA for the CDR3 is TGTGCCAGCAGTACCCCACAGGGGGACAATGAAAAACTGTTTTTT.

J is TRBJ1-3 and V is TRBV5-4; 7 nucleotides match TRBD1. The junction had 6 bases not matched to a gene; V was cut back by 0 bases and J by 0 bases. This CDR3 has 17 amino acids. CDR1 SGHNT and CDR2 YYREEE come from the germline V gene (reference sequence). The CDR3 bases are TGTGCCAGCAGCTTGGGAGGAAGGGGGCTCTCTGGAAACACCATATATTTT. This encodes CASSLGGRGLSGNTIYF.

This clone was counted once. The CDR3 spells CASSQIGEGTEAFF. As DNA, the CDR3 is TGTGCCAGCAGCCAAATCGGGGAGGGCACTGAAGCTTTCTTT. The chain recombines TRBV4-2 with TRBJ1-1; D unclear. CDR3 length: 14 amino acids. Trimming left V 2 bases short and J 4 bases short, with 11 bases between. Germline V CDR1 and CDR2: LGHNA, YNFKEQ.

The V call is TRBV29-1, the J call TRBJ1-1; 8 positions match TRBD1. The germline V gene has CDR1 SQVTM and CDR2 ANQGSEA. This CDR3 spans 14 amino acids. The junction had 2 bases not matched to a gene; V was cut back by 1 base and J by 1 base. The CDR3 DNA is TGCAGCGTTGAAGCAGGGGGCCGGAACACTGAAGCTTTCTTT. Translated, it gives CSVEAGGRNTEAFF.

This chain connects TRBV4-2 to TRBJ2-3, with D possibly matching TRBD2 (7 bases). CDR1 LGHNA and CDR2 YNFKEQ come from the germline V gene. This CDR3 is built from 17 residues. Trimming pared 0 bases from V and 2 bases from J, leaving 15 bases between. CDR3 coding DNA: TGTGCCAGCAGCCAAGATAAAGGGGGGGCGATCACAGATACGCAGTATTTT. Translation gives CASSQDKGGAITDTQYF.

This clone was recorded once. The chain employs TRBV5-6 and TRBJ2-7, with a weak D call TRBD1 (6 bases). Trimming stripped 3 bases from V and 2 bases from J, with 18 bases between. The length of the CDR3 is 16 residues. CDR1 is SGHDT, CDR2 YYEEEE, per germline. The DNA of the CDR3 is TGTGCCAGCAGCTCTCATTACAGGGTCTTTCCCTACGAGCAGTACTTC. As protein: CASSSHYRVFPYEQYF.

The chain is built from TRBV4-1 and TRBJ1-3, with D possibly TRBD1 on 6 matching bases. V gave up 1 base and J gave up 1 base, with 11 bases separating them. Per the germline V gene, CDR1 is MGHRA and CDR2 is YSYEKL. The CDR3 covers 16 residues. Here the CDR3 reads CASSQGTGRSGNTIYF. CDR3 bases: TGCGCCAGCAGCCAAGGAACAGGGCGGTCTGGAAACACCATATATTTT.

This clone was seen a single time. CDR3 region: CASSVVISTDTQYF. CDR3 bases: TGTGCCAGCAGCGTAGTAATAAGCACAGATACGCAGTATTTT. The chain couples TRBV9 to TRBJ2-3; D remains ambiguous. This CDR3 is built from 14 residues. Between the trimmed V and J ends, which lost 0 bases and 0 bases, there was a span of 5 bases. Germline assignment: CDR1 SGDLS and CDR2 YYNGEE. Filled out from reference TRBV9 and TRBJ2-3, the complete variable domain reads DSGVTQTPKHLITATGQRVTLRCSPRSGDLSVYWYQQSLDQGLQFLIQYYNGEERAKGNILERFSAQQFPDLHSELNLSSLELGDSALYFCASSVVISTDTQYFGPGTRLTVL.

The V call is TRBV7-6, the J call TRBJ2-7; 14 nucleotides line up with TRBD2. CDR1 SGHVS and CDR2 FNYEAQ come from the germline V gene. V shed 1 base and J 0 bases; nucleotides not matched to a gene: 11. CDR3 length: 20 amino acids. The CDR3: CASSLEIPGLAGATSYEQYF. The CDR3 coding sequence is TGTGCCAGCAGCTTAGAGATACCGGGACTAGCGGGGGCGACCTCCTACGAGCAGTACTTC.

The rearrangement links TRBV5-6 to TRBJ1-3, with D unclear. Trimming took off 0 bases at V and 0 bases at J, with 7 bases between the two ends. The CDR3 consists of 15 residues. The germline V gene encodes CDR1 SGHDT and CDR2 YYEEEE. CDR3 region: CASSLGRLSGNTIYF. The CDR3 nucleotides are TGTGCCAGCAGCTTGGGCCGACTCTCTGGAAACACCATATATTTT.

The chain carries TRBV2 and TRBJ2-7; the D is unclear. The length of the CDR3 is 15 residues. Looked up from germline, CDR1 is SNHLY and CDR2 is FYNNEI. V lost 3 bases to trimming and J lost 4 bases, with 16 bases between them. The CDR3 region is CASSEGALVLYEQYF. In DNA form, the CDR3 reads TGTGCCAGCAGTGAGGGCGCCTTGGTTTTGTACGAGCAGTACTTC. The complete variable domain, with remaining parts taken from reference TRBV2 and TRBJ2-7, reads EPEVTQTPSHQVTQMGQEVILRCVPISNHLYFYWYRQILGQKVEFLVSFYNNEISEKSEIFDDQFSVERPDGSNFTLKIRSTKLEDSAMYFCASSEGALVLYEQYFGPGTRLTVT.

V usage is TRBV19 and J usage is TRBJ1-1; 7 nucleotides align to TRBD1. The CDR3 is made up of 15 amino acids. Germline CDR1 is LNHDA and CDR2 is SQIVND (reference sequence). V shed 6 bases, J shed 3 bases, and the junction held 10 bases outside the gene matches. The CDR3 sequence is CASSPLIQGDTEAFF. The CDR3 nucleotides read TGTGCCAGTAGCCCACTGATCCAGGGGGACACTGAAGCTTTCTTT.

The V call is TRBV10-3, the J call TRBJ2-7; tentative D call: TRBD1 (6 bases). Germline V gene sequence: CDR1 ENHRY, CDR2 SYGVKD. Trimming shortened V by 0 bases and J by 3 bases, and 9 bases separated the two germline ends. The CDR3 extends over 14 amino acids. The CDR3 reads CAISESHRDYEQYF. The DNA of the CDR3 is TGTGCCATCAGTGAGTCTCACAGGGACTACGAGCAGTACTTC.

J is TRBJ1-1 and V is TRBV7-8; D not certain. The CDR3 is made up of 13 amino acids. The V end lost 4 bases, the J end lost 3 bases, and 9 bases lay between the germline ends. In germline, CDR1 is SGHVS, CDR2 FQNEAQ. The CDR3 sequence: CASSYDIHTEAFF. The CDR3 DNA follows: TGTGCCAGCAGCTACGACATCCACACTGAAGCTTTCTTT.

The V gene is TRBV5-6, the J gene TRBJ2-7; perhaps TRBD2 as D (5 bases). Germline V gene sequence: CDR1 SGHDT, CDR2 YYEEEE. There are 15 residues in the CDR3. V gave up 1 base and J gave up 0 bases, with 11 bases separating them. CDR3 sequence: CASSLWSGSSYEQYF. The CDR3 nucleotides read TGTGCCAGCAGCTTGTGGAGCGGAAGCTCCTACGAGCAGTACTTC.